This T cell receptor beta chain was recovered during a study of CD8+ T cells in alopecia areata. Background on the study: A 6-month off-drug phase came after tofacitinib, which had lasted 6 to 18 months.

Treatment in this sample: oral pan-JAK inhibitor, 5-10 mg twice daily. From alopecia areata patients, lesional scalp punch biopsies and peripheral blood were collected. Sorting of CD4+ and CD8+ T cells was performed on PBMCs. This clone has a handful of counts. RNA extraction was followed by reverse transcription into cDNA, which acted as the sequencing template. Clones were sequenced by immunoSEQ multiplex PCR, and TCRdb holds only the in-frame ones, with some missing. The sample has some 99,000 clones; around 60% are singletons. Per germline, CDR1 SGHDT and CDR2 YYEEEE. The ends lost 2 bases at V and 6 bases at J; junction bases unmatched: 7. CDR3 length: 14 amino acids.

The source of this sequence is a human donor with alopecia areata. The material sequenced was CD8+ T cells sorted from blood, taken at week 4, from a patient treated with tofacitinib. This rearrangement joins TRBV5-6 to TRBJ2-7; 8 bases line up with TRBD2. This CDR3 is CASSFKRGTGEQYF. CDR3 nucleotide sequence: TGTGCCAGCAGCTTTAAGCGGGGGACGGGCGAGCAGTACTTC.